This entry concerns a single TCR beta chain. Its target is unknown. All TRB cDNA libraries came from 5' RACE performed with UMI labels. TCRdb reprocessed the 5' RACE reads and reports one entry per CDR3 protein, with no DNA. The specimen's table records under 85,000 distinct CDR3 sequences. The data originate from a study of CXCR3-negative and CXCR3-positive naive CD8 T cells. The length of the CDR3 is 15 residues. The germline gives CDR1 SEHNR, CDR2 FQNEAQ (reference sequence). Study observations and caveats: Similar TRBV-TRBJ usage characterized naive CXCR3-negative and CXCR3-positive cells; memory cells differed. More hydrophobic TRB CDR3s occurred in CXCR3-positive than in CXCR3-negative naive cells. Cryopreserved cells showed partially decreased CXCR3 expression, and most assays used fresh PBMCs.

Sequencing was performed on naive CXCR3+ CD8+ T cells from blood. Specified subset: CD45RO-CCR7+CD27+CD95- naive CD8+ T cells expressing CXCR3 (TNR3+). The V and J genes are TRBV7-9 and TRBJ1-3; the D call of TRBD1 rests on TCRdb alone, since no DNA is present to check it. The receptor was derived from a human donor in good health. Some clones in this sample may be carry-over from other donors' samples. The CDR3 loop is CASSYRDSARNTIYF. Supplemented by reference TRBV7-9 and TRBJ1-3, the full variable domain reads DTGVSQNPRHKITKRGQNVTFRCDPISEHNRLYWYRQTLGQGPEFLTYFQNEAQLEKSRLLSDRFSAERPKGSFSTLEIQRTEQGDSAMYLCASSYRDSARNTIYFGEGSWLTVV.